The 26 T cell receptor beta chains given below trace back to one sample, sequenced in a study of identifying expanded T cells in peripheral blood. Data came from immunoSEQ multiplex PCR; TCRdb stores just in-frame clones and leaves some out. The sample shows about 58,000 clones, over 75% of them seen only once. What was sequenced was blood. All receptors derive from a person aged 18 to 75 in good health.

The table lists this clone with a count of one. The chain combines TRBV7-9 with TRBJ2-3; D is possibly TRBD1 or TRBD2 (6 bases each). V lost 5 bases, J lost 4 bases, and 19 bases lay in between. This CDR3 has 16 amino acids. Germline CDR1 and CDR2: SEHNR and FQNEAQ (reference sequence). The CDR3 region has the DNA TGTGCCAGCAGCCCCCCTTGGGGGGCGCCCGCAGATACGCAGTATTTT. The encoded protein is CASSPPWGAPADTQYF. Based on the CDR3 plus reference TRBV7-9 and TRBJ2-3, the full variable domain is DTGVSQNPRHKITKRGQNVTFRCDPISEHNRLYWYRQTLGQGPEFLTYFQNEAQLEKSRLLSDRFSAERPKGSFSTLEIQRTEQGDSAMYLCASSPPWGAPADTQYFGPGTRLTVL.

The chain couples TRBV6-1 to TRBJ1-5, with TRBD1 matching 7 bases. This CDR3 is built from 15 residues. CDR1 and CDR2 from the germline V gene are MNHNS and SASEGT. The V segment lost 6 bases and the J segment 11 bases; nucleotides outside the gene matches: 16. DNA of the CDR3: TGTGCCAGCAGGGTAACTAGGGACAGCCCTTTGACCCAGCATTTT. Residues: CASRVTRDSPLTQHF.

The chain has TRBV7-2 and TRBJ1-2; TRBD1 is a possible D gene (5 bases). Trimming removed 0 bases from V and 2 bases from J, with 13 bases in between. Germline assignment: CDR1 SGHTA and CDR2 FQGNSA. The CDR3 is 16 residues long. In nucleotides, the CDR3 is TGTGCCAGCAGCTTAGCGATTGACAGACCGAACTATGGCTACACCTTC. Protein: CASSLAIDRPNYGYTF.

The J gene is TRBJ1-1, the V gene TRBV30; D is uncertain. The V end was cut by 0 bases, the J end by 3 bases, with 8 bases between. Looked up from germline, CDR1 is GTSNPN and CDR2 is SVGIG (reference sequence). The CDR3 spans 13 residues. The CDR3 spells CAWSVVHYTEAFF. DNA of the CDR3: TGTGCCTGGAGTGTTGTCCACTACACTGAAGCTTTCTTT.

This rearrangement joins TRBV5-4 to TRBJ2-3; D is unresolved. The CDR3 length is 14 residues. Between the trimmed V and J ends, which lost 1 base and 3 bases, there was a span of 9 bases. Germline-derived CDR1 and CDR2 are SGHNT and YYREEE (reference sequence). The CDR3 sequence is CASSLFGLTDTQYF. The CDR3 DNA is TGTGCCAGCAGCTTGTTTGGGTTGACAGATACGCAGTATTTT.

This sequence joins TRBV25-1 and TRBJ2-7; 11 bases fit TRBD1. The V gene's germline CDR1 is MGHDK and CDR2 SYGVNS. The CDR3 loop spans 15 amino acids. After removal of 0 bases from V and 6 bases from J, the junction contained 4 bases not matched to a gene. CDR3 DNA sequence: TGTGCCAGCAGTGAATATGGGACAGGGGGACCCGAGCAGTACTTC. Encoded protein: CASSEYGTGGPEQYF.

The J gene is TRBJ2-3, the V gene TRBV4-3; tentatively, D is TRBD1 or TRBD2 (6 bases each). CDR1 and CDR2 from the germline V gene are LGHNA and YSLEER. The V gene lost 0 bases and the J gene lost 4 bases, with 17 bases spanning the gap. The CDR3 sequence is 17 residues long. The CDR3 sequence: CASSQDREGRGADTQYF. DNA for the CDR3: TGCGCCAGCAGCCAAGATAGAGAGGGAAGGGGGGCAGATACGCAGTATTTT.

The chain couples TRBV5-4 to TRBJ1-2, with TRBD1 identical over 8 bases. Germline V gene sequence: CDR1 SGHNT, CDR2 YYREEE (reference sequence). V trimming: 5 bases; J trimming: 6 bases; junction bases outside the gene matches: 9. This CDR3 comprises 14 residues. Here the CDR3 reads CASSSGGSNNGYTF. The CDR3 DNA reads TGTGCCAGCAGTTCAGGGGGCAGCAATAATGGCTACACCTTC.

The chain employs TRBV7-8 and TRBJ2-3; D unresolved. V shed 2 bases and J shed 4 bases, with 16 bases lying between them. Germline CDR1 SGHVS, CDR2 FQNEAQ. The CDR3 contains 16 residues. The CDR3 bases are TGTGCCAGCAGCTTAAGCGACCCGACCCGTCCAGATACGCAGTATTTT. This translates into CASSLSDPTRPDTQYF.

This clone has more than one count but fewer than ten. The genes are TRBV7-6 and TRBJ2-7; 7 bases agree with TRBD1. The J segment lost 6 bases and the V segment lost 1 base, leaving 9 bases of the junction unmatched. This CDR3 spans 15 amino acids. Per germline, CDR1 SGHVS and CDR2 FNYEAQ. CDR3 DNA: TGTGCCAGCAGCTTAGGCGGGCAGGGGGTGGCCGAGCAGTACTTC. Encoded protein: CASSLGGQGVAEQYF. Full variable domain (outside the CDR3, taken from reference TRBV7-6 and TRBJ2-7): GAGVSQSPRYKVTKRGQDVALRCDPISGHVSLYWYRQALGQGPEFLTYFNYEAQQDKSGLPNDRFSAERPEGSISTLTIQRTEQRDSAMYRCASSLGGQGVAEQYFGPGTRLTVT.

The V gene is TRBV7-6, the J gene TRBJ2-7, with a possible D match to TRBD1 (6 bases). The CDR3 consists of 13 residues. V was clipped by 2 bases and J by 4 bases, with 9 bases between them. CDR1 is SGHVS, CDR2 FNYEAQ, per germline. The CDR3 DNA is TGTGCCAGCAGCTTAACAGGGATGTACGAGCAGTACTTC. Translating it yields CASSLTGMYEQYF.

This clone is a singleton in its sample. The chain is built from TRBV5-7 and TRBJ1-2; D may be TRBD1 (5 bases). TRBV5-7 carries the ORF label, with uncertain function. V was cut by 4 bases and J by 8 bases, with 15 bases left in between. The CDR3 totals 13 residues. CDR3 nucleotides: TGTGCCAGCAGCCCGGGACCTCAGGGCGGCTACACCTTC. Protein: CASSPGPQGGYTF.

The chain carries TRBV5-1 and TRBJ2-1, with a tentative D call TRBD2 (6 bases). The germline gives CDR1 SGHRS, CDR2 YFSETQ. The ends were cut back, 5 bases at V and 5 bases at J, with 14 bases in the middle. The CDR3 covers 14 residues. CDR3: CASSLRDWDNEQFF. The DNA for the CDR3 is TGCGCCAGCAGTCTCCGGGACTGGGACAATGAGCAGTTCTTC.

This chain joins TRBV5-1 and TRBJ1-2, with a tentative D call TRBD1 (5 bases). V gave up 3 bases and J gave up 4 bases, with 13 bases separating them. This CDR3 is 14 amino acids long. The V gene's germline CDR1 is SGHRS and CDR2 YFSETQ. CDR3 loop: CASSYGGFGYGYTF. The CDR3 bases are TGCGCCAGCAGCTACGGGGGATTTGGCTATGGCTACACCTTC.

The rearrangement links TRBV11-3 to TRBJ2-7, with D perhaps matching TRBD1 (6 bases). Per the germline V gene, CDR1 is SGHNT and CDR2 is YENEEA. The CDR3 contains 15 residues. The V end was cut by 1 base, the J end by 1 base, with 11 bases between. The CDR3 here is CASSLAGQPSYEQYF. The CDR3 bases are TGTGCCAGCAGCTTAGCCGGACAGCCTTCCTACGAGCAGTACTTC.

The V call is TRBV29-1, the J call TRBJ2-3, with 11 bases that match TRBD2. The CDR3 extends over 16 amino acids. Germline CDR1 SQVTM, CDR2 ANQGSEA. Trimming cost V 6 bases and J 3 bases; bases outside gene matches: 11. The CDR3 DNA is TGCAGCGTCACGGAAATAGCGGGGGGGACGACAGATACGCAGTATTTT. Protein: CSVTEIAGGTTDTQYF.

V gene TRBV4-1 combines with J gene TRBJ1-2; D gene unclear. Germline V lookup: CDR1 MGHRA, CDR2 YSYEKL. This CDR3 has 13 amino acids. V shed 0 bases and J shed 5 bases, with 7 bases lying between them. The CDR3 DNA reads TGCGCCAGCAGCCAAGAAGGGATTTATGGCTACACCTTC. It codes for CASSQEGIYGYTF.

This chain links TRBV6-1 with TRBJ2-7; D gene uncertain. Per the germline V gene, CDR1 is MNHNS and CDR2 is SASEGT. V lost 1 base, J lost 5 bases, and 12 bases lay in between. The length of the CDR3 is 14 residues. The CDR3 protein is CASSEVPQANEQYV. Written as DNA, the CDR3 is TGTGCCAGCAGTGAAGTCCCCCAGGCGAACGAGCAGTACGTC.

V and J are TRBV10-1 and TRBJ2-5; TRBD2 is a possible D gene (5 bases). Germline V gives CDR1 WNHNN, CDR2 SYGVQD (reference sequence). The CDR3 consists of 13 residues. The germline V and J ends were trimmed by 2 bases and 4 bases, with 8 bases remaining between them. The CDR3 DNA sequence: TGCGCCAGCAGTGAGAGAGGAGGAGAGACCCAGTACTTC. This codes for CASSERGGETQYF.

V and J are TRBV5-1 and TRBJ1-6; 7 positions match TRBD1. Germline-derived CDR1 and CDR2 are SGHRS and YFSETQ. With V trimmed by 3 bases and J by 10 bases, 10 bases remained unmatched. This CDR3 is built from 15 residues. The chain's CDR3 is CASSSTDRVGSPLHF. Here the CDR3 DNA reads TGCGCCAGCAGCTCCACCGACAGGGTGGGATCACCCCTCCACTTT.

The chain joins TRBV6-5 to TRBJ2-3; D assignment may be TRBD1 or TRBD2 (5 bases each). Germline CDR1 reads MNHEY; CDR2 reads SVGAGI. This CDR3 comprises 14 residues. V was trimmed by 5 bases and J by 2 bases, leaving 11 bases between them. CDR3 bases: TGTGCCAGCAGTCGGGGCGGAGACACAGATACGCAGTATTTT. Amino acid sequence: CASSRGGDTDTQYF.

The J gene is TRBJ2-7, the V gene TRBV5-6; 7 nucleotides line up with TRBD1. CDR1 SGHDT and CDR2 YYEEEE come from the germline V gene. The CDR3 spans 14 residues. After removal of 2 bases from V and 0 bases from J, the junction contained 2 bases not matched to a gene. CDR3 sequence: CASSFTGVSYEQYV. CDR3 nucleotide sequence: TGTGCCAGCAGCTTTACAGGGGTCTCCTACGAGCAGTACGTC.

V usage is TRBV5-6 and J usage is TRBJ2-5, with D perhaps assigned TRBD1 or TRBD2 (5 bases each). Germline values: CDR1 SGHDT, CDR2 YYEEEE. Deletions cut 2 bases from V and 7 bases from J, with 12 bases between. The CDR3 spans 13 residues. The CDR3 is CASSLTVGVTQYF. CDR3 nucleotides: TGTGCCAGCAGCTTAACGGTGGGGGTGACCCAGTACTTC. Complete variable domain (other parts from reference TRBV5-6 and TRBJ2-5): DAGVTQSPTHLIKTRGQQVTLRCSPKSGHDTVSWYQQALGQGPQFIFQYYEEEERQRGNFPDRFSGHQFPNYSSELNVNALLLGDSALYLCASSLTVGVTQYFGPGTRLLVL.

The chain combines TRBV30 with TRBJ2-2, with 10 bases identical to TRBD1. Losses at the gene ends were 6 bases for V and 0 bases for J; bases not matched to a gene: 10. CDR3 length equals 17 residues. CDR1 is GTSNPN and CDR2 is SVGIG in the germline V gene (reference sequence). The CDR3 here is CACHGTGASPNTGELFF. The DNA of the CDR3 is TGTGCCTGCCACGGGACAGGGGCCTCCCCGAACACCGGGGAGCTGTTTTTT.

V gene TRBV9 combines with J gene TRBJ1-2; perhaps TRBD1 as D (5 bases). V shed 0 bases and J shed 3 bases, with 15 bases lying between them. CDR1 is SGDLS, CDR2 YYNGEE, per germline. The CDR3 contains 16 residues. The CDR3 region has the DNA TGTGCCAGCAGCGTAGCTCGGCGGGGGGACCACTATGGCTACACCTTC. Translation gives CASSVARRGDHYGYTF.

The V call is TRBV28, the J call TRBJ1-1, with D hard to call. V lost 6 bases and J 1 base, leaving 12 bases between the germline ends. Looked up from germline, CDR1 is MDHEN and CDR2 is SYDVKM. This CDR3 has 14 amino acids. The CDR3 bases are TGTGCCAGCAGCCCCGGACGGAGGAACACTGAAGCTTTCTTT. Translating gives CASSPGRRNTEAFF. The full variable domain, completed using reference TRBV28 and TRBJ1-1, is DVKVTQSSRYLVKRTGEKVFLECVQDMDHENMFWYRQDPGLGLRLIYFSYDVKMKEKGDIPEGYSVSREKKERFSLILESASTNQTSMYLCASSPGRRNTEAFFGQGTRLTVV.